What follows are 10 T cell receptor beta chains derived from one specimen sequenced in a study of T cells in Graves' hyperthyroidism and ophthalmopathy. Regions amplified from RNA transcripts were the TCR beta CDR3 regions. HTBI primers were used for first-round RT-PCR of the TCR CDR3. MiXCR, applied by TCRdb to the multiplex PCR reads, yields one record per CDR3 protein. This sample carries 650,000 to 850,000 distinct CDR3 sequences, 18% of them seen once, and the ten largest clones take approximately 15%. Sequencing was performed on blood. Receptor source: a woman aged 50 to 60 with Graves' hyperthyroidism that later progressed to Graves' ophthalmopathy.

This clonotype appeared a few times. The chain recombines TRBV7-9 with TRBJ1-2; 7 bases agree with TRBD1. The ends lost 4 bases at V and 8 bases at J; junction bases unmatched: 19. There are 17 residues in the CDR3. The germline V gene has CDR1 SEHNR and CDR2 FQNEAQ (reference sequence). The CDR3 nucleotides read TGTGCCAGCAGCTCGAGAGGCGACAGGGAACCCTCTGGGGGCTACACCTTC. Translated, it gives CASSSRGDREPSGGYTF.

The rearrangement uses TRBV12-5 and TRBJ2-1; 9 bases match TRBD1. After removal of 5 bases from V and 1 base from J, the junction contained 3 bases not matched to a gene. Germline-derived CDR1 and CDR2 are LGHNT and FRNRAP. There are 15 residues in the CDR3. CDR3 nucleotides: TGTGCTAGTGGTCCCGGGACAGGGTCCTACAATGAGCAGTTCTTC. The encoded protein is CASGPGTGSYNEQFF.

The CDR3 DNA is TGTGCCAGCAGCGTAGGCCAGGGGAACTATGGCTACACCTTC. As protein: CASSVGQGNYGYTF. This chain connects TRBV9 to TRBJ1-2; a possible D gene is TRBD1 (6 bases). V gave up 0 bases and J gave up 2 bases, with 8 bases separating them. Germline-derived CDR1 and CDR2 are SGDLS and YYNGEE. The CDR3 has 14 residues.

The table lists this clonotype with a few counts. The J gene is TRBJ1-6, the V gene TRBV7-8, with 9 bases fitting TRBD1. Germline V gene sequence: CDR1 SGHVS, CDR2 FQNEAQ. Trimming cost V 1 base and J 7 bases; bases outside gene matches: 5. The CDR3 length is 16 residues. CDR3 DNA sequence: TGTGCCAGCAGCTTAGACAGGGGGCTTGTCAATTCACCCCTCCACTTT. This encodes CASSLDRGLVNSPLHF.

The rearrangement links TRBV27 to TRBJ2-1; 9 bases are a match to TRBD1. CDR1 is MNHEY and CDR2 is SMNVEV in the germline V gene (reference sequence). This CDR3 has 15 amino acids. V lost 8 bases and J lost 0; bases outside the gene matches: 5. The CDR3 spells CASGPGQGSYNEQFF. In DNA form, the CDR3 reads TGTGCCAGCGGTCCGGGACAGGGCTCCTACAATGAGCAGTTCTTC.

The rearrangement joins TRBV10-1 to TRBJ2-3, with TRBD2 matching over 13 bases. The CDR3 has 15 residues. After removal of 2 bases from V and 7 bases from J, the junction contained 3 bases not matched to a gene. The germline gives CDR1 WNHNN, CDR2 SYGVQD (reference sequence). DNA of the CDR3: TGCGCCAGCAGTGAGACTAGCGGGGGGGCTAATACGCAGTATTTT. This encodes CASSETSGGANTQYF.

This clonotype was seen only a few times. The DNA for the CDR3 is TGCAGTGCCGACCCAGGGTACCGGGCCCCCGACTCTTGGGTGATCTACGAGCAGTACTTC. It translates to CSADPGYRAPDSWVIYEQYF. The chain uses TRBV20-1 and TRBJ2-7; a weak D match, TRBD1 (5 bases). The CDR3 spans 20 residues. Trimming removed 6 bases from V and 3 bases from J, with 36 bases in between. Germline V gene sequence: CDR1 DFQATT, CDR2 SNEGSKA (reference sequence).

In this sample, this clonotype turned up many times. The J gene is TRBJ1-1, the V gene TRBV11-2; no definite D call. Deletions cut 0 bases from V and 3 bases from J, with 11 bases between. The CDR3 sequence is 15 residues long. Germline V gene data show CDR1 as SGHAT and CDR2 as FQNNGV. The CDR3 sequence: CASSLDWGDDTEAFF. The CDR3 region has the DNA TGTGCCAGCAGCTTAGATTGGGGTGATGACACTGAAGCTTTCTTT.

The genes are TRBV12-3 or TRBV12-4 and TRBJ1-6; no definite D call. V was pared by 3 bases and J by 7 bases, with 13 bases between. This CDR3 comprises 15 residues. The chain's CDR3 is CASSFRGLMNSPLHF. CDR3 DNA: TGTGCCAGCAGTTTTCGCGGGTTGATGAATTCACCCCTCCACTTT.

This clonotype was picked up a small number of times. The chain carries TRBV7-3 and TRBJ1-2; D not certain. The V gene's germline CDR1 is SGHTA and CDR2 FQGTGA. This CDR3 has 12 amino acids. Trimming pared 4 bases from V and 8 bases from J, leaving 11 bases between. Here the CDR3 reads CASSSQRVGYTF. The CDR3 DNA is TGTGCCAGCAGCTCCCAAAGGGTGGGCTACACCTTC.